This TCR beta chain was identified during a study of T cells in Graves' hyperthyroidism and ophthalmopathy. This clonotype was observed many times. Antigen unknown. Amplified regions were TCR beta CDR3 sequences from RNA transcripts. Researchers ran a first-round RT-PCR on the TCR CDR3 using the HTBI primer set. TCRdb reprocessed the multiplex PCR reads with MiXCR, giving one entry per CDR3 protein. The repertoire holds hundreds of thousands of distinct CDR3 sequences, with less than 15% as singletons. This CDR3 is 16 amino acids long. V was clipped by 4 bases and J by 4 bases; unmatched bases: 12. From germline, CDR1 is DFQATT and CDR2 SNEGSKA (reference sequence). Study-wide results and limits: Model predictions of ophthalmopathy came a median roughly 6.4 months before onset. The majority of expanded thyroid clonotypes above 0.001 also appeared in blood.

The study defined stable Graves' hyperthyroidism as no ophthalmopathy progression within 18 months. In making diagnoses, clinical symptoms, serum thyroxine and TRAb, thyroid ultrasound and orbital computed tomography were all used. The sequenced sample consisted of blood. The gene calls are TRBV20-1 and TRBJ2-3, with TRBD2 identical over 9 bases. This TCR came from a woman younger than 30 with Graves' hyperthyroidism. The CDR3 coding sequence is TGCAGTGCTATGCTCCGGGTAGCGGGAGTGCCAGATACGCAGTATTTT. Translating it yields CSAMLRVAGVPDTQYF.